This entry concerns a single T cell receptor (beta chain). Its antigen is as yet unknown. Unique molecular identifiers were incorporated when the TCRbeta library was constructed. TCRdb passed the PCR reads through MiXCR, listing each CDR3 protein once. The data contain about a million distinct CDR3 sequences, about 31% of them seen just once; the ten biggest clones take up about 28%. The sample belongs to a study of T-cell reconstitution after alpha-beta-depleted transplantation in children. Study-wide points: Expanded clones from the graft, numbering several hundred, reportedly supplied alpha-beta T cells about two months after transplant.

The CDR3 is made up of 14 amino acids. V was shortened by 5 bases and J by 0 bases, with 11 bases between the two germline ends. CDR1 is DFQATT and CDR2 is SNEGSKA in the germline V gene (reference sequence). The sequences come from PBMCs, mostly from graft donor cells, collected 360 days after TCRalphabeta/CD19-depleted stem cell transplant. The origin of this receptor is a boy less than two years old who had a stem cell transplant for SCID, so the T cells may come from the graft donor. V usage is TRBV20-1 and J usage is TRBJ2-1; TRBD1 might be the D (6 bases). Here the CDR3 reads CSAGQLSSYNEQFF. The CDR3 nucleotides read TGCAGTGCTGGACAGTTGAGCTCCTACAATGAGCAGTTCTTC.